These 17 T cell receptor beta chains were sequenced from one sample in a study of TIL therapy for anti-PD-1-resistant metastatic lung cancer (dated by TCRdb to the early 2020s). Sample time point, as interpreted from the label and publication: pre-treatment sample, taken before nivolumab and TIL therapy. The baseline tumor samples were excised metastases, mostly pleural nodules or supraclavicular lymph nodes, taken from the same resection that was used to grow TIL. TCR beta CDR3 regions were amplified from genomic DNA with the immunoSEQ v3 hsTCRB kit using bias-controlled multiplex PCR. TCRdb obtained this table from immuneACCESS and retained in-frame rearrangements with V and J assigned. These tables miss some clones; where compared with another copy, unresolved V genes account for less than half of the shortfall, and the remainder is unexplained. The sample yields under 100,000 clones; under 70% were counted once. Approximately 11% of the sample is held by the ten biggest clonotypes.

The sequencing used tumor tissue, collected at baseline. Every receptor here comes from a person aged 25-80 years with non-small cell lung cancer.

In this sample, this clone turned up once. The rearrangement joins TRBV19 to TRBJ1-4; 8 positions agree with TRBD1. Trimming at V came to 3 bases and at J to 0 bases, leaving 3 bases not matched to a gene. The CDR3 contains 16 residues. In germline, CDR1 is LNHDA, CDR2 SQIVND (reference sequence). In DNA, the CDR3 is TGTGCCAGTAGTATTCAGGGGGCGACAACTAATGAAAAACTGTTTTTT. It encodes CASSIQGATTNEKLFF.

In DNA form, the CDR3 reads TGCGCCAGCAGCTTGTTACTGGGAGTTGACACTGAAGCTTTCTTT. Amino acids: CASSLLLGVDTEAFF. V gene TRBV5-1 combines with J gene TRBJ1-1; no clear D gene. Germline V lookup: CDR1 SGHRS, CDR2 YFSETQ. CDR3 size: 15 residues. Between the trimmed V and J ends, which lost 1 base and 3 bases, there was a span of 13 bases.

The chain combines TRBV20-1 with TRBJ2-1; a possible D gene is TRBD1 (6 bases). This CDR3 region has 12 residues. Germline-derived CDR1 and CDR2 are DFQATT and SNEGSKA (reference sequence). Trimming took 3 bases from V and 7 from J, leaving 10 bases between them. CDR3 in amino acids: CSASRQANEQFF. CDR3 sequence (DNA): TGCAGTGCTAGTAGACAGGCTAATGAGCAGTTCTTC.

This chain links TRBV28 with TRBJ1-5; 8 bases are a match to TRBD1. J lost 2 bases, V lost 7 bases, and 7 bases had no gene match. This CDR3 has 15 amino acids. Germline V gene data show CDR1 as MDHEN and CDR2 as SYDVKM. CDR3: CASTSSTGGNQPQHF. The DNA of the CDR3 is TGTGCCAGCACTTCTTCGACAGGGGGCAATCAGCCCCAGCATTTT.

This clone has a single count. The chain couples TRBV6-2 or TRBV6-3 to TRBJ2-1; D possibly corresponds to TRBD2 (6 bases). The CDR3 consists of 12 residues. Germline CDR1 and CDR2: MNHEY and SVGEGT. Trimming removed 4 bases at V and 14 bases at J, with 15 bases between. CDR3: CASSSLGWGEFF. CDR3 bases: TGTGCCAGCAGTTCCTTAGGTTGGGGGGAGTTCTTC.

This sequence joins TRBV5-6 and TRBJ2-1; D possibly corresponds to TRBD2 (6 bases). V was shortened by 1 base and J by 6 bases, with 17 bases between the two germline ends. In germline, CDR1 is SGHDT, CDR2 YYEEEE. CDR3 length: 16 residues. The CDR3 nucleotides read TGTGCCAGCAGCTTGCAAGGGGTATTTAGCGGCAATGAGCAGTTCTTC. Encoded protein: CASSLQGVFSGNEQFF.

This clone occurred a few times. The CDR3 nucleotides are TGTGCCAGCAGCCCAGCGGGTGCCAGCTCCTACAATGAGCAGTTCTTC. Translated, it gives CASSPAGASSYNEQFF. This chain uses TRBV7-6 with TRBJ2-1; possible D gene TRBD2, 6 bases. The CDR3 totals 16 residues. V was clipped by 5 bases and J by 0 bases, with 14 bases between them. CDR1 is SGHVS and CDR2 is FNYEAQ in the germline V gene. Using reference TRBV7-6 and TRBJ2-1 for the parts outside the CDR3, the full variable domain is GAGVSQSPRYKVTKRGQDVALRCDPISGHVSLYWYRQALGQGPEFLTYFNYEAQQDKSGLPNDRFSAERPEGSISTLTIQRTEQRDSAMYRCASSPAGASSYNEQFFGPGTRLTVL.

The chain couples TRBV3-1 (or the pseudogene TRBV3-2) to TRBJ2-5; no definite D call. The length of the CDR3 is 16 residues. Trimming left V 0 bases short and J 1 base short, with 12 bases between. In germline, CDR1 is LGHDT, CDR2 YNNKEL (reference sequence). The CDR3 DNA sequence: TGTGCCAGCAGCCAAGATTCATCAGAGACCCAAGAGACCCAGTACTTC. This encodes CASSQDSSETQETQYF.

CDR3 nucleotides: TGTGCCAGCAGTCAAATCTCTGGAAACACCATATATTTT. Its protein is CASSQISGNTIYF. The chain links TRBV6-2 or TRBV6-3 to TRBJ1-3; D call uncertain. Germline V lookup: CDR1 MNHEY, CDR2 SVGEGT. The CDR3 spans 13 residues. Trimming took off 5 bases at V and 0 bases at J, with 5 bases between the two ends.

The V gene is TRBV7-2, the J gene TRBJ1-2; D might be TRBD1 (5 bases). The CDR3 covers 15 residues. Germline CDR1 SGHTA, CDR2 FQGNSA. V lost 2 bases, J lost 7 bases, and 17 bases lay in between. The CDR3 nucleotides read TGTGCCAGCAGCTTACTGGAGGGGTCAAGCGGTGGCTACACCTTC. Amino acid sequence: CASSLLEGSSGGYTF.

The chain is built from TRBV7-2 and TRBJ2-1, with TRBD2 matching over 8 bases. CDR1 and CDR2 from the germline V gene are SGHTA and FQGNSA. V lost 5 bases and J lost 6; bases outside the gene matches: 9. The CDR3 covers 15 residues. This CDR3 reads CASSKSGSGANEQFF. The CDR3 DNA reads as TGTGCCAGCAGCAAAAGCGGGAGTGGGGCCAATGAGCAGTTCTTC.

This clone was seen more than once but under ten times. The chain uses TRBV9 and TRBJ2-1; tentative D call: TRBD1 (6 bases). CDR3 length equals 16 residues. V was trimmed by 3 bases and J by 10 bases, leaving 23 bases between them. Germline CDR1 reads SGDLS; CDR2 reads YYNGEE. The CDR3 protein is CASSAHPGTYSDEQFF. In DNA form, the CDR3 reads TGTGCCAGCAGCGCACACCCCGGGACATATTCGGACGAGCAGTTCTTC.

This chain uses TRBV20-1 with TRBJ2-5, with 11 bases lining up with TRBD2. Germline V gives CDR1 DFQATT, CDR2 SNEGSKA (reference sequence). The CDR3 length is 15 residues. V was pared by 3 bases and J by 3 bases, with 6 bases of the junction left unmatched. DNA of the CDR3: TGCAGTGCTAGTATAGCGGGGGGGCCGGAAGAGACCCAGTACTTC. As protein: CSASIAGGPEETQYF.

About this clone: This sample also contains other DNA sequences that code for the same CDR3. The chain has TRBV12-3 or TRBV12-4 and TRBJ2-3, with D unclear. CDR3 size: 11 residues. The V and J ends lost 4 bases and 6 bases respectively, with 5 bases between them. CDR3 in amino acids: CASSSRDTQYF. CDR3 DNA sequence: TGTGCCAGCAGTTCCAGGGATACGCAGTATTTT.

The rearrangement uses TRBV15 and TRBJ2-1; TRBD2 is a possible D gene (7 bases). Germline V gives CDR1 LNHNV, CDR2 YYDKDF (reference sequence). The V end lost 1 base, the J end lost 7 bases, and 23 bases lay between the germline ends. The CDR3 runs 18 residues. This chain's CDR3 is CATSRVTGSRGGENEQFF. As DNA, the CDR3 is TGTGCCACCAGCAGAGTCACAGGGAGCAGGGGAGGGGAAAATGAGCAGTTCTTC.

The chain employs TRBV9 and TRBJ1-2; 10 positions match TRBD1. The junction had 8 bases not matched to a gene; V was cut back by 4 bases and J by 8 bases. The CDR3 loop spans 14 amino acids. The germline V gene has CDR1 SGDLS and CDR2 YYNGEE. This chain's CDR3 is CASSTGQGGWGYTF. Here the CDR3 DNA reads TGTGCCAGCAGCACCGGACAGGGGGGTTGGGGCTACACCTTC.

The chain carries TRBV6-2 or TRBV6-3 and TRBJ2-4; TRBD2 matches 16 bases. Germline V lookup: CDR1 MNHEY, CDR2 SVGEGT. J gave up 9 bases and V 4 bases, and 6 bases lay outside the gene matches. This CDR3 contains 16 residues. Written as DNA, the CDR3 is TGTGCCAGCAGTTTCACCGGGACTAGCGGGGGGGTCATTCAGTACTTC. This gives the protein CASSFTGTSGGVIQYF.